This TCR beta chain stems from a study of T-cell reconstitution after alpha-beta-depleted transplantation in children. J lost 0 bases, V lost 7 bases, and 2 bases had no gene match. CDR1 and CDR2 (germline): MNHNS, SASEGT. The CDR3 contains 14 residues. The TCRbeta library was prepared with unique molecular identifiers. From the PCR reads, TCRdb called clonotypes with MiXCR, one entry per CDR3 protein. The data contain a few hundred thousand distinct CDR3 sequences, roughly a quarter of them singletons. This clonotype has just a few counts. The rearrangement uses TRBV6-1 and TRBJ2-2; 7 bases fit TRBD1. The material sequenced was PBMCs, mostly from graft donor cells, taken 360 days after TCRalphabeta/CD19-depleted stem cell transplant. This clonotype originated in a female patient aged 2 to 10 who had a stem cell transplant for congenital amegakaryocytic thrombocytopenia, so the T cells may come from the graft donor. The CDR3 coding sequence is TGTGCCAGCACGGGGACAGCGAACACCGGGGAGCTGTTTTTT. Encoded protein: CASTGTANTGELFF.